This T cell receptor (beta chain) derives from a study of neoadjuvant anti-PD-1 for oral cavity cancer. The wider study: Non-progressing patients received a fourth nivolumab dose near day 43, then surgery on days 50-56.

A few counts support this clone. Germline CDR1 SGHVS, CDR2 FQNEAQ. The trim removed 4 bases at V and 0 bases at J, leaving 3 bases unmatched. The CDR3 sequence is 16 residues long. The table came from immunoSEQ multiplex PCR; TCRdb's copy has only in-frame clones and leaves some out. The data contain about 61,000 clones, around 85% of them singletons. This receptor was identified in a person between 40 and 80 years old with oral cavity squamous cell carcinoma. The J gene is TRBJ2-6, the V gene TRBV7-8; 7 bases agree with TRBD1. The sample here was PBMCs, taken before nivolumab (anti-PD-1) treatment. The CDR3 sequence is CASSSTGSSGANVLTF. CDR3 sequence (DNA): TGTGCCAGCAGCTCGACAGGGAGCTCTGGGGCCAACGTCCTGACTTTC.